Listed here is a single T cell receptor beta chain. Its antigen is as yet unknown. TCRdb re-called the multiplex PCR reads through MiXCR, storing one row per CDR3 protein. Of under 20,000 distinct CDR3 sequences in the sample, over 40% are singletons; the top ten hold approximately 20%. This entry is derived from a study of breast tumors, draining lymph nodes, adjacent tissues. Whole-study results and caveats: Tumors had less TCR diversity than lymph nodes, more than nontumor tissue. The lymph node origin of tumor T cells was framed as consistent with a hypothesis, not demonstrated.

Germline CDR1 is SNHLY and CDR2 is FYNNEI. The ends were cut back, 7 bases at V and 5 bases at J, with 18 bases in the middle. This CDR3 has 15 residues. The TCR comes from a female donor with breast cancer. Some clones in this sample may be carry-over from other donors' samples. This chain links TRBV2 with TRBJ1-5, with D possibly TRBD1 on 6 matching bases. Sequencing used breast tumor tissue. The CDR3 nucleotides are TGTGCCAGCACAGGGGCCCAGGGGAGGGATCAGCCCCAGCATTTT. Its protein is CASTGAQGRDQPQHF.